A selection of T cell receptor beta chains follows, all from one sample in a study of T-cell reconstitution after alpha-beta-depleted transplantation in children. One entry per CDR3 protein, called by TCRdb with MiXCR from the PCR reads. This table holds about 32,000 distinct CDR3 sequences, 5% to 7% found once. The sequences come from peripheral blood, collected 60 days after TCRalphabeta/CD19-depleted stem cell transplant. The receptors were gathered from a child younger than two who had a stem cell transplant for acute myeloid leukemia, so the T cells may come from the graft donor. CDR3s include the opening cysteine and the closing phenylalanine or tryptophan. D genes are given only for firm matches. Clone size, where shown, is once, few, many, or a class for clones that have expanded.

>many|TRBJ2-1|-|TRBV7-9
TGTGCCAGCAGCTCACTCCCCAATGAGCAGTTCTTC
CASSSLPNEQFF
>many|TRBJ1-2|TRBD1|TRBV7-9
TGTGCCAGCAGCTTAGGGGGACAGGGTCCGAACTATGGCTACACCTTC
CASSLGGQGPNYGYTF
>-|TRBJ1-5|TRBD1|TRBV29-1
TGCAGCGTTGCACAGGGGAGGACCCAGCATTTT
CSVAQGRTQHF
>-|TRBJ2-1|-|TRBV7-9
TGTGCCAGCAGCACCGGGATAGGGTTTTACAATGAGCAGTTCTTC
CASSTGIGFYNEQFF
>many|TRBJ2-1|-|TRBV7-9
TGTGCCACTCTTAATGAGCAGTTCTTC
CATLNEQFF
>few|TRBJ2-7|-|TRBV27
TGTGCCAGCAGCTCAAGGACAGAAAGTACCCTCGAGCAGTACTTC
CASSSRTESTLEQYF
>many|TRBJ2-2|-|TRBV24-1
TGTGCCACCAGTGATTTGCTGGGCGGGGAGCTGTTTTTT
CATSDLLGGELFF
>many|TRBJ2-2|TRBD1|TRBV11-1
TGTGCCAGCAGCTGGACAGGGACGAACACCGGGGAGCTGTTTTTT
CASSWTGTNTGELFF
>few|TRBJ1-5|TRBD1|TRBV7-2
TGTGCCAGCAGCGCGCGGGACAGGGGGTTCAATCAGCCCCAGCATTTT
CASSARDRGFNQPQHF
>many|TRBJ2-2|-|TRBV4-2
TGTGCCAGCAGCCAAGTACGGGGGAACACCGGGGAGCTGTTTTTT
CASSQVRGNTGELFF